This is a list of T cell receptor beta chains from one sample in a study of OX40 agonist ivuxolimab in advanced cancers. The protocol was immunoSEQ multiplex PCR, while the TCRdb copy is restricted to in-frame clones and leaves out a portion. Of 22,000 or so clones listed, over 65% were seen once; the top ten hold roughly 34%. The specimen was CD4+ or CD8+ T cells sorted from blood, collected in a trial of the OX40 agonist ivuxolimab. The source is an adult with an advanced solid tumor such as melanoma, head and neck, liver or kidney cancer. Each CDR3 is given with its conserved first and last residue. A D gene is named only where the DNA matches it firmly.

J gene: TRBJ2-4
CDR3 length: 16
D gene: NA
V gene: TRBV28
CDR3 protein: CASSPLPAIAKNIQYF

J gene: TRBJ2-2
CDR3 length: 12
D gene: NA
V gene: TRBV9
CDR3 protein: CASSVDFGELFF

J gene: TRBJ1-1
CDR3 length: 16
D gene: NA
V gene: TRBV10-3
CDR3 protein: CAISEFGSSLNTEAFF

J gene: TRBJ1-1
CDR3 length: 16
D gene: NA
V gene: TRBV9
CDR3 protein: CASSSYYGGENTEAFF

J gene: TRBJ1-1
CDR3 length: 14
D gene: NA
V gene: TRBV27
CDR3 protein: CASSLWGGRTEAFF

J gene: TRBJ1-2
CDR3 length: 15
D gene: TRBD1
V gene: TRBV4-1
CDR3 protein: CASSQRQGGDYGYTF

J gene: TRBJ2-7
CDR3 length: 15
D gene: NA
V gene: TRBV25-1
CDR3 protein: CASSEGGGFSYEQYF

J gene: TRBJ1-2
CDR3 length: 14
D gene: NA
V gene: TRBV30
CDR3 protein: CASGPLETNYGYTF

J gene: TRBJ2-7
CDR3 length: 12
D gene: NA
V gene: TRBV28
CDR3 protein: CASSASLYEQYF

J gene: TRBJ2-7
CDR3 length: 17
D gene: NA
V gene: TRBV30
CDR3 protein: CAWSVTVSASEPYEQYF

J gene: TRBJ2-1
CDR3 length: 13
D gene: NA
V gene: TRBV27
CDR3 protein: CASSPGGPGEQFF

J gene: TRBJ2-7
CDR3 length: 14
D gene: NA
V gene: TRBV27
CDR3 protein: CASSGGDRPYEQYF

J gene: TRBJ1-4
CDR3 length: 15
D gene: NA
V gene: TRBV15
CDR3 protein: CATSRDGGRSEKLFF